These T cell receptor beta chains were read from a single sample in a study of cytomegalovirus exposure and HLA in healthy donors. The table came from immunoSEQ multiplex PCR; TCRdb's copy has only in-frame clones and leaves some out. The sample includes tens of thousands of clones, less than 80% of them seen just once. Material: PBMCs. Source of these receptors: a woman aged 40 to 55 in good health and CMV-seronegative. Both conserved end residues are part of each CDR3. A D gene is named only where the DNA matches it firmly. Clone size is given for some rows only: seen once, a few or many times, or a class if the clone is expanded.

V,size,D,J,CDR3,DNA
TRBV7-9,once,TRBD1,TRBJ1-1,CASSPGGTEAFF,TGTGCCAGCAGCCCAGGGGGCACTGAAGCTTTCTTT
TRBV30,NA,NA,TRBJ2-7,CAWGSGSSYEQYF,TGTGCCTGGGGTAGCGGCAGCTCCTACGAGCAGTACTTC
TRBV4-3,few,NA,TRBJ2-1,CASSHGVPAGPYNEQFF,TGCGCCAGCAGTCATGGAGTCCCGGCGGGACCCTACAATGAGCAGTTCTTC
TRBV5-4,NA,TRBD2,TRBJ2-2,CASSWGLAGVETGELFF,TGTGCCAGCAGCTGGGGACTAGCGGGAGTTGAAACCGGGGAGCTGTTTTTT
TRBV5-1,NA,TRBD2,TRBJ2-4,CASSYGTSGSKNIQYF,TGCGCCAGCAGCTACGGGACTAGCGGGAGCAAAAACATTCAGTACTTC
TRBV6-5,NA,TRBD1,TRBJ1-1,CASRGTRDSTEAFF,TGTGCCAGTAGGGGAACCCGGGACAGTACTGAAGCTTTCTTT
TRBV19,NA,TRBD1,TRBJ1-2,CASAVGTGILEGVGYTF,TGTGCCTCCGCGGTGGGGACAGGGATATTGGAAGGGGTTGGCTACACCTTC
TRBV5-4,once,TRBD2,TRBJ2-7,CASSPEREARYEQYF,TGTGCCAGCAGCCCAGAGCGGGAGGCCAGGTACGAGCAGTACTTC
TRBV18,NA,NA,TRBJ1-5,CASSPQDEGPQHF,TGTGCCAGCTCACCTCAAGACGAGGGGCCCCAGCATTTT
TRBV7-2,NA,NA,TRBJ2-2,CASSLVQTGELFF,TGTGCCAGCAGCTTAGTACAGACCGGGGAGCTGTTTTTT
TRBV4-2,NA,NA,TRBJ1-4,CASSQAVGRTNEKLFF,TGTGCCAGCAGCCAGGCCGTGGGGAGGACTAATGAAAAACTGTTTTTT
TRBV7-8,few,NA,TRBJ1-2,CASSLEDSLYGYTF,TGTGCCAGCAGCTTAGAGGACAGCTTATATGGCTACACCTTC
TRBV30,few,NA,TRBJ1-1,CAWGGARTEAFF,TGTGCCTGGGGTGGGGCCAGGACTGAAGCTTTCTTT
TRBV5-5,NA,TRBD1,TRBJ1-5,CASSPTGKEDQPQHF,TGTGCCAGCAGCCCGACAGGGAAGGAGGATCAGCCCCAGCATTTT
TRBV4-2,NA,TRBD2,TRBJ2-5,CASSLGLAGGRYQETQYF,TGTGCCAGCAGCCTGGGACTAGCGGGAGGAAGGTACCAAGAGACCCAGTACTTC
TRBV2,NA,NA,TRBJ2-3,CASKKYGLPGTDTQYF,TGTGCCAGCAAAAAATATGGGTTACCGGGGACAGATACGCAGTATTTT
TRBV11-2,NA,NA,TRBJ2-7,CASSPGTPSYEQYF,TGTGCCAGCAGTCCCGGGACACCCTCCTACGAGCAGTACTTC
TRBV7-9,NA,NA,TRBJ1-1,CASSDRQLMNTEAFF,TGTGCCAGCAGCGATAGACAGTTAATGAACACTGAAGCTTTCTTT
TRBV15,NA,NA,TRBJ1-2,CATSRAGNGYTF,TGTGCCACCAGCAGAGCCGGGAATGGCTACACCTTC
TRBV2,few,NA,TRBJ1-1,CAGKPGGEMNTEAFF,TGTGCCGGAAAACCCGGGGGGGAGATGAACACTGAAGCTTTCTTT
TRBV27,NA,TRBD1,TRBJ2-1,CASSFDRGSYNEQFF,TGTGCCAGCAGTTTCGACAGGGGATCCTACAATGAGCAGTTCTTC
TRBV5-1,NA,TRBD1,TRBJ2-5,CASSSQGAQETQYF,TGCGCCAGCAGCTCACAGGGGGCGCAAGAGACCCAGTACTTC
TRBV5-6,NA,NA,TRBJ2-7,CASSLVPNLGNEQYF,TGTGCCAGCAGCTTGGTCCCTAATCTGGGCAACGAGCAGTACTTC
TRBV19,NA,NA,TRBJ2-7,CASSPQGGFSYEQYF,TGTGCCAGTAGTCCCCAGGGGGGCTTCTCCTACGAGCAGTACTTC
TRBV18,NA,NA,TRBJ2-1,CASSPQHLNEQFF,TGTGCCAGCTCACCCCAACACCTGAATGAGCAGTTCTTC
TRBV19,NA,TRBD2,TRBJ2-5,CASSIAKGREETQYF,TGTGCCAGTAGTATAGCGAAGGGGAGGGAAGAGACCCAGTACTTC